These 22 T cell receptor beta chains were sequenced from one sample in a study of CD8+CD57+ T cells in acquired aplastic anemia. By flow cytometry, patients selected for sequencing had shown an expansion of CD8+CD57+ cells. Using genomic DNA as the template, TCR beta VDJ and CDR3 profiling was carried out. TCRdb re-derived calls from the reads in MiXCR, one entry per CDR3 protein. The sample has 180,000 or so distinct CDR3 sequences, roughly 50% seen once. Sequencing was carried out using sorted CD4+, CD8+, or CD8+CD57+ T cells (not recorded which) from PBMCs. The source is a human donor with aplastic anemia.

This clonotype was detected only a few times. In DNA form, the CDR3 reads TGTGCCAGCAGTATCGACAGGGCCACCGGGGAGCTGTTTTTT. The encoded protein is CASSIDRATGELFF. This chain connects TRBV2 to TRBJ2-2; TRBD1 agrees at 7 bases. Losses at the gene ends were 5 bases for V and 4 bases for J; bases not matched to a gene: 4. This CDR3 has 14 amino acids. Germline V CDR1 and CDR2: SNHLY, FYNNEI.

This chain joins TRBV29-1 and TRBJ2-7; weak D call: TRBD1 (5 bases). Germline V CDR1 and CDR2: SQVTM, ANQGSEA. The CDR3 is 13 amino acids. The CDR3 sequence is CSTVSAGSGEQYF. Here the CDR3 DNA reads TGCAGTACGGTTAGTGCAGGGTCAGGCGAGCAGTACTTC.

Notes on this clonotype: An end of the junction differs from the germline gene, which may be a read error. The CDR3 DNA reads as TGTGCCAGCCCCGTCGGGGCGAATACCGGGGAGCTGTTTTTT. It encodes CASPVGANTGELFF. This rearrangement joins TRBV10-3 to TRBJ2-2, with D tentatively TRBD1 or TRBD2 (5 bases each). The germline V gene has CDR1 ENHRY and CDR2 SYGVKD. The CDR3 has 14 residues.

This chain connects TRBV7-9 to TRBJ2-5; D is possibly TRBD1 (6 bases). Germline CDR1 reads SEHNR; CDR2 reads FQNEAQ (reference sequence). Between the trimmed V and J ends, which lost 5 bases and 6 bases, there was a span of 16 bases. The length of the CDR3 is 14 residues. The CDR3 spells CASSIPGQGQTQYF. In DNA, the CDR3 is TGTGCCAGCAGCATCCCTGGTCAGGGGCAGACCCAGTACTTC.

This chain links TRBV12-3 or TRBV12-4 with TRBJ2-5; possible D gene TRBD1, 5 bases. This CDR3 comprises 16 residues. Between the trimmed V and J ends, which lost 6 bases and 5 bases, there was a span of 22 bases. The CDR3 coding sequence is TGTGCCAGCAGGCAATTGATACGCAGGGATGGGGAGACCCAGTACTTC. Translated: CASRQLIRRDGETQYF.

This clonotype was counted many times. CDR3 residues: CASSIYSYEQYF. The CDR3 region has the DNA TGCGCCAGCAGCATATACTCCTACGAGCAGTACTTC. This chain connects TRBV5-1 to TRBJ2-7, with D hard to call. The CDR3 has 12 amino acids. Germline CDR1 is SGHRS and CDR2 is YFSETQ. Trimming took 4 bases from V and 0 from J, leaving 5 bases between them.

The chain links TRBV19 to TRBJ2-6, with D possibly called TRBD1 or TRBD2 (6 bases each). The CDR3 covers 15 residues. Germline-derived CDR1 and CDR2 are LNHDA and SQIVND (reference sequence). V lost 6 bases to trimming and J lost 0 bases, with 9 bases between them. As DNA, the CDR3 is TGTGCCAGTAGGGAGGGGGGCTCTGGGGCCAACGTCCTGACTTTC. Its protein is CASREGGSGANVLTF.

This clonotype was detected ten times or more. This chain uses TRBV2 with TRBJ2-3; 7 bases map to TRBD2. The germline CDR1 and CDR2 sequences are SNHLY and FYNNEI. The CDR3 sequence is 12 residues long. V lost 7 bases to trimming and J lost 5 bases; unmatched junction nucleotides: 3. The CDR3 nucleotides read TGTGCCAGCAAATGGGAGGGAGATACGCAGTATTTT. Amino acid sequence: CASKWEGDTQYF.

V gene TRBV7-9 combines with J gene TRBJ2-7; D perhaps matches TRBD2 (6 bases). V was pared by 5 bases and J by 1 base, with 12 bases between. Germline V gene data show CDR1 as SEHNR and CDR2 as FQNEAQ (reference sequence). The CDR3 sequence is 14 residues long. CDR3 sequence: CASSVLAVSYEQYF. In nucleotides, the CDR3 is TGTGCCAGCAGCGTTTTAGCGGTATCCTACGAGCAGTACTTC.

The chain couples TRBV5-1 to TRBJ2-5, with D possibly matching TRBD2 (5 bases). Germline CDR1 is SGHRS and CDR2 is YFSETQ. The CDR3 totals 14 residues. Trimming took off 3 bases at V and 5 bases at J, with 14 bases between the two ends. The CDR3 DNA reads TGCGCCAGCAGCTCCCCACGGGGTAGCGAGACCCAGTACTTC. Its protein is CASSSPRGSETQYF.

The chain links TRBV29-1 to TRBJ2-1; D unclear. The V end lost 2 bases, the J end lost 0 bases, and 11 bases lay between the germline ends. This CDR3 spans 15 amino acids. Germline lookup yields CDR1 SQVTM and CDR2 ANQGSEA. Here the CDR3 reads CSVEYGQSSYNEQFF. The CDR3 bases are TGCAGCGTTGAATATGGGCAGAGCTCCTACAATGAGCAGTTCTTC.

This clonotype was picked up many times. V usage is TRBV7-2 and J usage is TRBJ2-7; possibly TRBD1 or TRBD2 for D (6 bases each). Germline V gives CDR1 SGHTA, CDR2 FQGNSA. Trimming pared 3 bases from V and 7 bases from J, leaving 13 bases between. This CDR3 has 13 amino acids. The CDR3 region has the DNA TGTGCCAGCAGCTTGGGGGCGGGAAGGGAGCAGTACTTC. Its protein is CASSLGAGREQYF.

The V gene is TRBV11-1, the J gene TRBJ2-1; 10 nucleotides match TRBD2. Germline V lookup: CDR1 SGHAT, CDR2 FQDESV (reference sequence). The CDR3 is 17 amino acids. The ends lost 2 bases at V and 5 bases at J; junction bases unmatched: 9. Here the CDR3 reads CASSLPRASGGHNEQFF. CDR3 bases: TGTGCCAGCAGCTTACCCCGGGCTAGCGGGGGACACAATGAGCAGTTCTTC.

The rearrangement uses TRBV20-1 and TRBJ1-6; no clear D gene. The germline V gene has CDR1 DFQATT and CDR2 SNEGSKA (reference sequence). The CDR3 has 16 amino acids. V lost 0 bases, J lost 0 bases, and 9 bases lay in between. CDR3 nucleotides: TGCAGTGCTAGAGATCCCCAAAGCTCCTATAATTCACCCCTCCACTTT. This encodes CSARDPQSSYNSPLHF.

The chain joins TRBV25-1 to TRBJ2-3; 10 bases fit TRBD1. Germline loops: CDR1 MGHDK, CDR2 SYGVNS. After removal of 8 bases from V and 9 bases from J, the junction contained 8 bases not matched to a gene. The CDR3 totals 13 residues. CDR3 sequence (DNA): TGTGCCAGCTCACCAAAGGGACAGGGGACGCAGTATTTT. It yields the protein CASSPKGQGTQYF.

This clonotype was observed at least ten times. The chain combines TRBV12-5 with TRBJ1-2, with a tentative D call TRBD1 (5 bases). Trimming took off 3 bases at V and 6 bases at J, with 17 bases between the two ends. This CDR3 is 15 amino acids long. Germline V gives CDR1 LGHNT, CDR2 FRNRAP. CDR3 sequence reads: CASGFMGRLGNGYTF. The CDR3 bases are TGTGCTAGTGGTTTTATGGGACGGTTGGGGAATGGCTACACCTTC.

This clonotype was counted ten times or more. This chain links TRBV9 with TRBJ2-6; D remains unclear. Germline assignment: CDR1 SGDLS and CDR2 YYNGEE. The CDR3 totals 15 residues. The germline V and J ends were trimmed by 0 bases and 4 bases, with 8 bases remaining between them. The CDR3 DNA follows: TGTGCCAGCAGCGTAGAAGGGCCCGGGGCCAACGTCCTGACTTTC. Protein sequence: CASSVEGPGANVLTF. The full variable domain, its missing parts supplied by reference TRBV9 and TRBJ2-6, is DSGVTQTPKHLITATGQRVTLRCSPRSGDLSVYWYQQSLDQGLQFLIQYYNGEERAKGNILERFSAQQFPDLHSELNLSSLELGDSALYFCASSVEGPGANVLTFGAGSRLTVL.

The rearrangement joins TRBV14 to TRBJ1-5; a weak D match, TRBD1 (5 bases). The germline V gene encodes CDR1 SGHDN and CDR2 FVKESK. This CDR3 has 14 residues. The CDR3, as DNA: TGTGCTACGCTTGGCGCAGGGAGCAATCAGCCCCAGCATTTT. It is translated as CATLGAGSNQPQHF.

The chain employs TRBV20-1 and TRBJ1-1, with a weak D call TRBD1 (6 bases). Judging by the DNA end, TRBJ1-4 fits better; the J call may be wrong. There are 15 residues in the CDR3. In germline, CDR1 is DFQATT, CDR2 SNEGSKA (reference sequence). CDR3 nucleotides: TGCAGCGCTCCCAGGGGTCGGGCCAGTGAGGAAAAACTGTTTTTT. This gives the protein CSAPRGRASEEKLFF.

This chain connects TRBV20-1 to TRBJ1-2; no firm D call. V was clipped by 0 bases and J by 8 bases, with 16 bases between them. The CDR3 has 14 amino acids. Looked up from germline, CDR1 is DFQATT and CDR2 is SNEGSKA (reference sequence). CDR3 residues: CSARDEQSSIGYTF. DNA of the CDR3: TGCAGTGCTAGAGATGAACAGTCCTCTATCGGCTACACCTTC.

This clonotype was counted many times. This CDR3 reads CSARRGDSQETQYF. The CDR3 region has the DNA TGCAGTGCTAGAAGGGGGGACAGTCAAGAGACCCAGTACTTC. The J gene is TRBJ2-5, the V gene TRBV20-1; perhaps TRBD1 as D (7 bases). The CDR3 runs to 14 residues. Germline V gene data show CDR1 as DFQATT and CDR2 as SNEGSKA (reference sequence). Trimming pared 2 bases from V and 2 bases from J, leaving 12 bases between.

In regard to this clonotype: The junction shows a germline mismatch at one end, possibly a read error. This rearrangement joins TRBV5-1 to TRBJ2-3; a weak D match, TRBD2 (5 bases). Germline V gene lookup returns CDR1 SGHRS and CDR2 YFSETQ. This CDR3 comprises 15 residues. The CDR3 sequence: CAGSLQSRGSDTQYF. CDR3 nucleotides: TGCGCCGGCAGCTTACAGAGCCGCGGGTCAGATACGCAGTATTTT.